These 12 T cell receptor beta chains originate from one sample sequenced in a study of blood T cells in healthy people across ages. PCR was performed a second time for about 7 to 12 cycles using a sample-barcoded 5' primer and a J-beta primer mix. TCRdb re-derived calls from the 5' RACE reads in MiXCR, one entry per CDR3 protein. The sample lists roughly 2 million distinct CDR3 sequences, around half occurring once. Sequencing was done on a sample of blood. These receptors all come from a woman aged 40 to 55 in good health.

V gene TRBV6-1 combines with J gene TRBJ2-5; possibly TRBD1 for D (6 bases). The CDR3 contains 14 residues. From germline, CDR1 is MNHNS and CDR2 SASEGT. V was pared by 2 bases and J by 4 bases, with 11 bases between. CDR3 DNA sequence: TGTGCCAGCAGTGAACGTGGGACATCAGAGACCCAGTACTTC. It encodes CASSERGTSETQYF.

As to this clonotype: One junction end disagrees with the germline gene, perhaps due to a read error. The chain is built from TRBV7-7 and TRBJ1-4; 7 bases map to TRBD1. The CDR3 runs 15 residues. CDR1 is SSHAT, CDR2 FNYEAQ, per germline (reference sequence). The CDR3 sequence is CASSLNEGTDEKLFF. CDR3 bases: TGTGCTAGCAGCTTGAATGAGGGGACAGATGAAAAACTGTTTTTT.

This clonotype turned up a few times. V and J are TRBV29-1 and TRBJ2-7; D remains ambiguous. The J call may be in error: the DNA end matches TRBJ2-5 better. This CDR3 is 12 amino acids long. Per germline, CDR1 SQVTM and CDR2 ANQGSEA. The CDR3 here is CSARWGPETQYF. The CDR3 nucleotides read TGCAGCGCCCGGTGGGGTCCCGAGACCCAGTACTTC.

The rearrangement links TRBV28 to TRBJ2-5, with D unresolved. Germline lookup yields CDR1 MDHEN and CDR2 SYDVKM. The V end lost 6 bases, the J end lost 3 bases, and 14 bases lay between the germline ends. This CDR3 is built from 14 residues. The CDR3 DNA reads as TGTGCCAGCAGCATCCGAGGAAGGAAAGAGACCCAGTACTTC. Translating gives CASSIRGRKETQYF.

V gene TRBV27 combines with J gene TRBJ1-2; 8 bases fit TRBD1. The V and J ends lost 5 bases and 8 bases, in that order; junction bases with no gene match: 13. Germline V CDR1 and CDR2: MNHEY, SMNVEV (reference sequence). The CDR3 is made up of 15 amino acids. The CDR3: CASSPEIDRGGGYTF. Here the CDR3 DNA reads TGTGCCAGCAGTCCCGAGATCGACAGGGGCGGAGGCTACACCTTC.

The V and J genes are TRBV7-6 and TRBJ2-1; D might be TRBD1 or TRBD2, each matching 6 bases. The V and J ends lost 5 bases and 8 bases respectively, with 13 bases between them. Germline lookup yields CDR1 SGHVS and CDR2 FNYEAQ. There are 13 residues in the CDR3. The DNA for the CDR3 is TGTGCCAGCAGCCGAGGGGGGCCGTATGAGCAGTTCTTC. Translation gives CASSRGGPYEQFF.

The chain carries TRBV10-3 and TRBJ2-1; possibly TRBD2 for D (5 bases). Germline V gene data show CDR1 as ENHRY and CDR2 as SYGVKD. Trimming shortened V by 4 bases and J by 7 bases, and 11 bases separated the two germline ends. The CDR3 is made up of 13 amino acids. CDR3 region: CAISVAPGNEQFF. Written as DNA, the CDR3 is TGTGCCATCAGTGTAGCGCCGGGGAATGAGCAGTTCTTC.

The CDR3 loop reads CASSFRAPGLPQYF. In DNA, the CDR3 is TGTGCCAGCAGCTTCCGGGCTCCTGGGTTGCCCCAGTACTTC. The chain employs TRBV7-9 and TRBJ2-5, with D unclear. Trimming took 3 bases from V and 9 from J, leaving 17 bases between them. The CDR3 is 14 amino acids. Germline CDR1 reads SEHNR; CDR2 reads FQNEAQ (reference sequence).

This chain connects TRBV28 to TRBJ2-5; 7 bases map to TRBD1. Trimming removed 3 bases from V and 0 bases from J; junction bases left unmatched: 7. The CDR3 totals 16 residues. Germline V gene sequence: CDR1 MDHEN, CDR2 SYDVKM. In DNA form, the CDR3 reads TGTGCCAGCAGTTTGAAGGGGGCCTGGTACCAAGAGACCCAGTACTTC. Its protein product is CASSLKGAWYQETQYF.

This clonotype was seen only a few times. V and J are TRBV11-1 and TRBJ1-2, with 7 bases aligning to TRBD1. The J segment lost 2 bases and the V segment lost 2 bases, leaving 5 bases of the junction unmatched. CDR1 is SGHAT, CDR2 FQDESV, per germline (reference sequence). The CDR3 contains 15 residues. The CDR3 nucleotides read TGTGCCAGCAGCTTACGGACAGGAGGAAACTATGGCTACACCTTC. As protein: CASSLRTGGNYGYTF.

This clonotype was recorded a few times. The chain links TRBV15 to TRBJ2-3, with 10 bases lining up with TRBD2. Germline V gives CDR1 LNHNV, CDR2 YYDKDF (reference sequence). J lost 5 bases, V lost 7 bases, and 9 bases had no gene match. CDR3 size: 15 residues. The CDR3 is CATTAGGPFVDTQYF. CDR3 sequence (DNA): TGTGCCACCACAGCGGGGGGGCCTTTCGTAGATACGCAGTATTTT.

The chain combines TRBV7-6 with TRBJ2-5, with 7 bases fitting TRBD2. The CDR3 has 14 amino acids. The V segment lost 2 bases and the J segment 4 bases; nucleotides outside the gene matches: 4. Looked up from germline, CDR1 is SGHVS and CDR2 is FNYEAQ. The CDR3 DNA sequence: TGTGCCAGCAGCTTATCAGCGGGGCTAGAGACCCAGTACTTC. Translating it yields CASSLSAGLETQYF.